This section outlines one T cell receptor (beta chain) sequence together with its context. Its antigen specificity is not known. Nothing much larger sits one base from this clone, and base qualities are not available. The receptor library was made with 5' RACE. The instrument given in TCRdb is Illumina HiSeq 2500. The second PCR ran for roughly 6 to 11 cycles and used a J-beta primer mix along with a sample-barcoded 5' primer. A template-switch 5' adaptor carrying 12 random nucleotides introduced a unique molecular identifier onto each TCR beta cDNA molecule. Each sample yielded at least 3 million CDR3-containing paired-end reads. First-strand cDNA was synthesized from all RNA with the Mint cDNA synthesis kit, primed by a TRBC-specific oligonucleotide. Following uracil-DNA glycosylase treatment, a first 18-cycle PCR with universal primers M1SS and BC2_uni_R was performed on all cDNA. Per the source publication's procedure: For normalization, 1 million high-quality reads were randomly selected from each sample, with every read carrying a distinct molecular identifier. Instead of being binned into consensus sequences, reads that shared molecular identifiers were thrown out. MiTCR, with a Q25 quality threshold and the strictest error-elimination algorithm, was used for CDR3 identification, clonotype clustering and error correction. Lower-bound total TCR beta diversity was estimated with a nonparametric unseen species model using Euler transformation. TCRdb trimmed public reads at Q25 via fastp, called clones via MiXCR and kept in-frame beta chains. Rows matching on CDR3 protein sequence are summarized as one entry with the most common DNA and genes. The V and J calls were not made by the authors but by TCRdb's processing. Here the sample has about 1.5 million distinct CDR3 sequences; approximately 39% occur a single time. 4% of the sample comes from the top ten.

The source of the sample is a study of blood T cells in healthy people across ages (dated by TCRdb to the mid-2010s). At the level of the whole study: In model experiments, roughly one uniquely barcoded TCR beta cDNA molecule per two T cells was captured by template switching. The study measured age-related changes in TCR beta repertoire diversity using deep sequencing normalized with unique cDNA molecular identifiers. The donors were divided into four age groups: young (average around 16 years), middle-aged (roughly 40), aged (about 56) and long-lived (82). To avoid experimental bias, donors of different ages were spread randomly across the sequencing lanes. Two additional independent replicas of 1 million unique cDNA reads from the same blood draw were analyzed for two donors (one aged 18 to 29 and one aged 80 or older). General findings and caveats noted by the study authors: Conclusive comparison of naive and antigen-experienced compartments was prevented by the profiling of bulk unsorted PBMCs. As age increased, observed TCR beta diversity per million T cells dropped in a roughly linear way, and a significant reduction was already evident by age around 41. The long-lived group showed more naive CD4+ T cells, fewer expanded clones and increased TCR diversity than the aged group, suggesting age selection. Observed TCR beta diversity correlated strongly with the percentage of naive T cells measured by flow cytometry. Estimates of total diversity based on one million sequenced T cells were regarded as lower bounds and as underestimates. Because the CMV infection status of the donors was unknown, age-related changes in expanded clonotypes may potentially have been confounded.

The 35 to 40 donors, aged about 6 to 95 years, were systemically healthy Caucasian individuals from Russia. Approximately 10 milliliters of peripheral blood were collected from each donor into EDTA-treated Vacutainer tubes. Ficoll-Paque density-gradient centrifugation was used to isolate PBMCs, with at least 7 million per sample. Total RNA was extracted from PBMCs with Trizol reagent, with at least 6 micrograms obtained per sample. The percentages of naive CD45RAhigh/CD27high T cells were determined by flow cytometry on a PBMC aliquot from every donor. CDR1 is given as SNHLY and CDR2 as FYNNEI, both from the germline V gene. Trimming costs V 4 bases and J 1 base, and their ends lie 13 bases apart. The CDR3, from cysteine to phenylalanine, totals 15 residues. CDR3 DNA is the only sequence kept; it has 45 bases, read in frame from the first base.

The TCR originated in a young woman in good health. The sequencing sample was made of blood. The chain is encoded by TRBV2 joined to TRBJ1-1; the D gene is not confidently resolved. The nucleotides read TGTGCCAGCAGTGTAGGGAAAGGATCGAACACTGAAGCTTTCTTT. Its translation reads: CASSVGKGSNTEAFF.